Each of the 21 T cell receptor beta chains below was sequenced from the same sample in a study of T-cell reconstitution after alpha-beta-depleted transplantation in children (TCRdb year 2016). Read against the paper, the sample's treatment or condition label means: allogeneic hematopoietic cell transplantation with graft depleted of TCRalphabeta T cells and CD19 B cells. Libraries were prepared through PCR. Sequencing took place on an Illumina HiSeq 2500. To normalize quantification of the TCRbeta repertoire, the TCR libraries were built with molecular barcoding that relied on unique molecular identifiers. The raw public data were reprocessed by TCRdb itself: fastp quality trimming at Q25, MiXCR clonotype calling, in-frame beta chains only. Entries that share a CDR3 protein sequence are merged under the most common genes and DNA. Across this sample there are more than 200,000 distinct CDR3 sequences, with roughly 26% seen only once. Of the sample, 2.6% is held by the ten largest clones.

The source material was PBMCs, sampled before TCRalphabeta/CD19-depleted stem cell transplant. These receptors were collected from a girl aged 2 to 9 with Fanconi anemia, due to receive a stem cell transplant.

This clonotype was counted many times. The chain recombines TRBV29-1 with TRBJ1-1, with 8 bases aligning to TRBD1. There are 15 residues in the CDR3. Germline V gene sequence: CDR1 SQVTM, CDR2 ANQGSEA. The V segment lost 5 bases and the J segment 6 bases; nucleotides outside the gene matches: 14. CDR3 in amino acids: CSVPGAGGRGAEAFF. In DNA, the CDR3 is TGCAGCGTTCCAGGGGCAGGGGGCCGGGGCGCTGAAGCTTTCTTT.

Ten or more counts support this clonotype. V is TRBV29-1 and J is TRBJ2-3; TRBD1 matches 8 bases. The CDR3 has 12 residues. The junction had 2 bases not matched to a gene; V was cut back by 4 bases and J by 5 bases. Germline loops: CDR1 SQVTM, CDR2 ANQGSEA. CDR3: CSVVRGQDTQYF. The CDR3 region has the DNA TGCAGCGTTGTCAGGGGGCAAGATACGCAGTATTTT.

This clonotype has ten or more counts. The chain combines TRBV20-1 with TRBJ2-5; maybe TRBD2 (6 bases). With 6 bases removed from V and 4 bases from J, the gap between germline ends came to 18 bases. The CDR3 consists of 14 residues. Germline CDR1 is DFQATT and CDR2 is SNEGSKA (reference sequence). In DNA form, the CDR3 reads TGCAGTGCCTCTACGGAGGGAGTAGGAGAGACCCAGTACTTC. It specifies CSASTEGVGETQYF.

This clonotype was counted between two and nine times. DNA of the CDR3: TGTGCCAGCAGCTTTTTGAGTGAGGTTGGATACAATGAGCAGTTCTTC. Translated, it gives CASSFLSEVGYNEQFF. This sequence joins TRBV5-6 and TRBJ2-1; D call uncertain. Germline assignment: CDR1 SGHDT and CDR2 YYEEEE. Trimming cost V 2 bases and J 4 bases, with 16 bases left between them. This CDR3 spans 16 amino acids.

This clonotype was observed a few times. The genes are TRBV29-1 and TRBJ2-7; 8 bases align to TRBD2. V dropped 5 bases and J dropped 7; count of bases not matched to a gene: 13. Germline CDR1 SQVTM, CDR2 ANQGSEA. CDR3 length: 14 residues. Written as DNA, the CDR3 is TGCAGCGTTAAATCAACTAGCGGCCTTCCGGAGCAGTACTTC. Protein sequence: CSVKSTSGLPEQYF.

This clonotype came up many times. The gene calls are TRBV5-6 and TRBJ2-3; D tentatively reads TRBD1 or TRBD2 (5 bases each). The germline V gene has CDR1 SGHDT and CDR2 YYEEEE. This CDR3 comprises 16 residues. The germline V and J ends were trimmed by 3 bases and 0 bases, with 14 bases remaining between them. For the CDR3, the DNA is TGTGCCAGCAGCTACAGGAGGATCTCTAGCACAGATACGCAGTATTTT. Translation gives CASSYRRISSTDTQYF.

This clonotype showed up just a few times. The J gene is TRBJ2-6, the V gene TRBV7-3, with D unclear. Germline V lookup: CDR1 SGHTA, CDR2 FQGTGA. The CDR3 runs 13 residues. Deletions cut 3 bases from V and 4 bases from J, with 4 bases between. The CDR3 here is CASSFPGANVLTF. For the CDR3, the DNA is TGTGCCAGCAGCTTTCCCGGGGCCAACGTCCTGACTTTC.

The chain uses TRBV7-3 and TRBJ2-2; no definite D call. Looked up from germline, CDR1 is SGHTA and CDR2 is FQGTGA. There are 15 residues in the CDR3. V was trimmed by 8 bases and J by 10 bases, leaving 23 bases between them. CDR3 nucleotides: TGTGCCAGCGGTACTGCAGTCGGCCCGTACTCGGAGCTGTTTTTT. Its protein is CASGTAVGPYSELFF.

CDR3 amino acids: CAIGTSGSYNEQFF. CDR3 nucleotides: TGTGCCATCGGGACTAGCGGGAGCTACAATGAGCAGTTCTTC. The chain has TRBV10-3 and TRBJ2-1; 14 nucleotides align to TRBD2. Unmatched junction bases numbered 0, after V lost 8 bases and J lost 3 bases. CDR1 and CDR2 (germline): ENHRY, SYGVKD. This CDR3 is 14 amino acids long.

The CDR3 loop reads CASSSGQSGPYGYTF. The CDR3, as DNA: TGCGCCAGCAGCTCGGGCCAGTCGGGACCATATGGCTACACCTTC. This chain connects TRBV5-1 to TRBJ1-2; D may be TRBD1 (5 bases). Germline V gene sequence: CDR1 SGHRS, CDR2 YFSETQ. The CDR3 covers 15 residues. Trimming took 3 bases from V and 5 from J, leaving 17 bases between them.

The chain joins TRBV7-2 to TRBJ2-4; D is possibly TRBD1 or TRBD2 (5 bases each). V gave up 1 base and J gave up 8 bases, with 12 bases separating them. Germline CDR1 and CDR2: SGHTA and FQGNSA. CDR3 length: 14 amino acids. CDR3 protein: CASSLVGDGDIQYF. The CDR3 DNA reads TGTGCCAGCAGCTTAGTGGGGGACGGGGACATTCAGTACTTC. Full variable domain (rest looked up from reference TRBV7-2 and TRBJ2-4): GAGVSQSPSNKVTEKGKDVELRCDPISGHTALYWYRQSLGQGLEFLIYFQGNSAPDKSGLPSDRFSAERTGGSVSTLTIQRTQQEDSAVYLCASSLVGDGDIQYFGAGTRLSVL.

The chain joins TRBV3-1 to TRBJ2-1; the D is unclear. Germline V gives CDR1 LGHDT, CDR2 YNNKEL (reference sequence). Deletions cut 1 base from V and 3 bases from J, with 10 bases between. The CDR3 covers 15 residues. CDR3 coding DNA: TGTGCCAGCAGCCAAGTTCCGGATGACTACAATGAGCAGTTCTTC. Translating it yields CASSQVPDDYNEQFF.

V is TRBV7-2 and J is TRBJ2-7; TRBD1 aligns across 8 bases. Germline V gene lookup returns CDR1 SGHTA and CDR2 FQGNSA. V dropped 1 base and J dropped 6; count of bases not matched to a gene: 8. CDR3 length: 15 amino acids. The CDR3 nucleotides read TGTGCCAGCAGCTTAGGAGGGGACAGGACTCTCGAGCAGTACTTC. Translation: CASSLGGDRTLEQYF.

The sample holds many counts of this clonotype. The rearrangement joins TRBV20-1 to TRBJ1-1; D is uncertain. The CDR3 is made up of 13 amino acids. Germline CDR1 reads DFQATT; CDR2 reads SNEGSKA (reference sequence). V was trimmed by 3 bases and J by 0 bases, leaving 8 bases between them. The CDR3 sequence is CSARGDMNTEAFF. CDR3 DNA: TGCAGTGCTAGGGGCGACATGAACACTGAAGCTTTCTTT.

The rearrangement links TRBV29-1 to TRBJ2-3; D might be TRBD1 or TRBD2, each matching 6 bases. The V gene lost 3 bases and the J gene lost 4 bases, with 14 bases spanning the gap. The V gene's germline CDR1 is SQVTM and CDR2 ANQGSEA. The CDR3 loop spans 14 amino acids. CDR3 residues: CSVEGSGASDTQYF. The CDR3 region has the DNA TGCAGCGTTGAGGGCTCGGGGGCGTCAGATACGCAGTATTTT.

The V call is TRBV10-2, the J call TRBJ2-2; a weak D match, TRBD2 (6 bases). V lost 5 bases and J lost 3, with 10 bases in between. The CDR3 totals 14 residues. The germline gives CDR1 WSHSY, CDR2 SAAADI. CDR3 DNA sequence: TGCGCCAGCAGTTCCGGGACTCACACCGGGGAGCTGTTTTTT. Protein: CASSSGTHTGELFF.

This clonotype was seen at least ten times. The rearrangement uses TRBV20-1 and TRBJ2-7; 9 bases agree with TRBD1. The CDR3 is 12 amino acids. V was clipped by 5 bases and J by 4 bases; unmatched bases: 3. The germline CDR1 and CDR2 sequences are DFQATT and SNEGSKA (reference sequence). The CDR3 loop reads CSAHGQGYEQYF. The DNA for the CDR3 is TGCAGTGCTCACGGACAGGGGTACGAGCAGTACTTC.

The chain carries TRBV12-3 or TRBV12-4 and TRBJ2-1; 8 bases line up with TRBD1. V shed 5 bases and J 4 bases; nucleotides not matched to a gene: 10. The CDR3 is 16 residues long. CDR3 sequence (DNA): TGTGCCAGCAGTCGGACAGGGCCTCATTCTTACAATGAGCAGTTCTTC. It encodes CASSRTGPHSYNEQFF.

This clonotype was counted ten times or more. The chain employs TRBV7-7 and TRBJ2-1, with 8 bases aligning to TRBD2. With V trimmed by 4 bases and J by 8 bases, 10 bases remained unmatched. The V gene's germline CDR1 is SSHAT and CDR2 FNYEAQ (reference sequence). The CDR3 extends over 15 amino acids. The CDR3 loop is CASSSGLATSDEQFF. The CDR3 region has the DNA TGTGCCAGCAGCTCAGGACTAGCCACATCAGATGAGCAGTTCTTC.

This clonotype was observed once. The chain joins TRBV6-1 to TRBJ1-6; 8 positions agree with TRBD1. This CDR3 comprises 14 residues. Germline lookup yields CDR1 MNHNS and CDR2 SASEGT. Losses at the gene ends were 5 bases for V and 8 bases for J; bases not matched to a gene: 5. CDR3 in amino acids: CASSRQGADSPLHF. In DNA form, the CDR3 reads TGTGCCAGCAGTCGGCAGGGGGCCGATTCACCCCTCCACTTT.

This clonotype showed up just a few times. This chain links TRBV12-3 or TRBV12-4 with TRBJ2-1, with 7 bases lining up with TRBD1. V dropped 5 bases and J dropped 1; count of bases not matched to a gene: 5. The CDR3 has 15 residues. The CDR3 here is CASSPRQGSYNEQFF. CDR3 nucleotide sequence: TGTGCCAGCAGTCCCAGACAGGGATCCTACAATGAGCAGTTCTTC.